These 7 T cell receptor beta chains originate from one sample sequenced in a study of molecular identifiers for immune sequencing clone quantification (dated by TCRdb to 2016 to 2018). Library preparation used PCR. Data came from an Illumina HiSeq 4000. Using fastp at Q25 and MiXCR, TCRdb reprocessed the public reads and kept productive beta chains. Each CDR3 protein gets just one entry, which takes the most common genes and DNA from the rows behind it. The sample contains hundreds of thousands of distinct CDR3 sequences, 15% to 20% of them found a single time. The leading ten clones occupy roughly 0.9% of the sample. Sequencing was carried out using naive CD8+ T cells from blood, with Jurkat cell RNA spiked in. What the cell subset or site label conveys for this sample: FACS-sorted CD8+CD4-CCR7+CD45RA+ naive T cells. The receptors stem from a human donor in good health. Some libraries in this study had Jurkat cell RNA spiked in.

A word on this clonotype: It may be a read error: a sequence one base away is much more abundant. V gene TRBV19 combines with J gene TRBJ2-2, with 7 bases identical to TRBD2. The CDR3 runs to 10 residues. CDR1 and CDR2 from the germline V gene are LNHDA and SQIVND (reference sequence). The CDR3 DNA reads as TGTGCCAGTACGGGCGGGGGGCTGTTTTTT. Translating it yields CASTGGGLFF.

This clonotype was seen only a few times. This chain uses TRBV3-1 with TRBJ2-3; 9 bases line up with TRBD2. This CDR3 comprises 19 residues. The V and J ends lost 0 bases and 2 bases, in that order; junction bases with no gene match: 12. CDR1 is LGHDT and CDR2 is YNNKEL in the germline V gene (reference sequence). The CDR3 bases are TGTGCCAGCAGCCAAGAGGGTTGGGTAGCGGGAGTAGACACAGATACGCAGTATTTT. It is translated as CASSQEGWVAGVDTDTQYF.

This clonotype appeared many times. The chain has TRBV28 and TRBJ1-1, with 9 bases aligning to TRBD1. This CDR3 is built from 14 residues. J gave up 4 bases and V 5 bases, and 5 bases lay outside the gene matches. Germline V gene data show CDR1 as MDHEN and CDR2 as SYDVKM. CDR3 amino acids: CASSQQGAVTEAFF. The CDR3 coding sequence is TGTGCCAGCAGTCAACAGGGGGCGGTCACTGAAGCTTTCTTT.

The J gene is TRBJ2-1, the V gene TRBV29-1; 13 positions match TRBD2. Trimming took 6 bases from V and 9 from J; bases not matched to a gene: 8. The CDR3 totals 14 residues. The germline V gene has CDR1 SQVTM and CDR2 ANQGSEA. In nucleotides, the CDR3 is TGCAGCGTAGAGGGACTAGCGGGATCGGGTGAGCAGTTCTTC. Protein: CSVEGLAGSGEQFF.

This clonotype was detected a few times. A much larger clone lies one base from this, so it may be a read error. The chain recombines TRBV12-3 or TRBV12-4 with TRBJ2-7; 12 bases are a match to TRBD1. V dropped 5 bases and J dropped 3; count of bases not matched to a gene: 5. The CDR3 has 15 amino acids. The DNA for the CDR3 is TGTGCCAGCAGTACCGGGACAGGGGGCTTCTACGAGCAGTACTTC. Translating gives CASSTGTGGFYEQYF.

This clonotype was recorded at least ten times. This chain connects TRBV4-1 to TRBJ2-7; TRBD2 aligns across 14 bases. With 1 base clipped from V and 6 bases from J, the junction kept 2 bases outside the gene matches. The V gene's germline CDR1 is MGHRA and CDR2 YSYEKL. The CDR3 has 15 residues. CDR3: CASSQVTSGGAEQYF. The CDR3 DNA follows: TGCGCCAGCAGCCAAGTGACTAGCGGGGGGGCCGAGCAGTACTTC.

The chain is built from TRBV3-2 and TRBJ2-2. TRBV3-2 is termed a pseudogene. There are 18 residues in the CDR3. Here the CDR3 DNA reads TGTGCCAGCAGCCATACTTCCACGGGGAACGCGAACACCGGGGAGCTGTTTTTT. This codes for CASSHTSTGNANTGELFF.